Following are 12 T cell receptor beta chains from one sample sequenced in a study of OX40 agonist ivuxolimab in advanced cancers. Generated by immunoSEQ multiplex PCR, the TCRdb table keeps only in-frame clones and is missing some. The data show 68,000 or so clones, roughly 84% seen once. Sequenced here: CD4+ or CD8+ T cells sorted from blood, sampled in a trial of the OX40 agonist ivuxolimab. These receptors all come from an adult with an advanced solid tumor such as melanoma, head and neck, liver or kidney cancer.

The chain is built from TRBV28 and TRBJ1-1; the D is unclear. Germline assignment: CDR1 MDHEN and CDR2 SYDVKM. CDR3 length equals 12 residues. V gave up 7 bases and J gave up 4 bases, with 10 bases separating them. CDR3 in amino acids: CASISGSTEAFF. The CDR3 DNA follows: TGTGCCAGCATCTCTGGAAGCACTGAAGCTTTCTTT.

This chain links TRBV11-2 with TRBJ2-1; the D is unclear. V lost 4 bases to trimming and J lost 7 bases, with 5 bases between them. Germline V CDR1 and CDR2: SGHAT, FQNNGV. The CDR3 is made up of 11 amino acids. CDR3 in amino acids: CASSSRNEQFF. Written as DNA, the CDR3 is TGTGCCAGCAGCTCTAGAAATGAGCAGTTCTTC.

The chain couples TRBV5-6 to TRBJ1-1; no firm D call. The CDR3 is 12 amino acids. Germline V CDR1 and CDR2: SGHDT, YYEEEE. Trimming removed 3 bases at V and 7 bases at J, with 10 bases between. The CDR3 here is CASSYRGLEAFF. DNA for the CDR3: TGTGCCAGCAGCTACAGAGGACTTGAAGCTTTCTTT.

The chain has TRBV2 and TRBJ2-7; D unresolved. Per germline, CDR1 SNHLY and CDR2 FYNNEI. This CDR3 region has 13 residues. Trimming cost V 5 bases and J 5 bases, with 13 bases left between them. The CDR3 region is CASSPETAHEQYF. The CDR3 DNA sequence: TGTGCCAGCAGTCCAGAGACGGCCCACGAGCAGTACTTC.

This sequence joins TRBV19 and TRBJ2-1, with D perhaps TRBD2 (6 bases). The CDR3 length is 15 residues. The germline V and J ends were trimmed by 3 bases and 4 bases, with 13 bases remaining between them. CDR1 LNHDA and CDR2 SQIVND come from the germline V gene (reference sequence). The CDR3 spells CASSMREITYNEQFF. Written as DNA, the CDR3 is TGTGCCAGTAGTATGCGGGAAATTACTTACAATGAGCAGTTCTTC.

As DNA, the CDR3 is TGTGCCAGCACCTCACTAGCGGGAGGGCCTCGAGAGACCCAGTACTTC. Translating it yields CASTSLAGGPRETQYF. The chain has TRBV7-8 and TRBJ2-5, with 13 bases that match TRBD2. Germline values: CDR1 SGHVS, CDR2 FQNEAQ. The CDR3 length is 16 residues. J lost 4 bases, V lost 7 bases, and 9 bases had no gene match.

This chain joins TRBV19 and TRBJ1-6; a weak D match, TRBD1 (5 bases). The CDR3 length is 13 residues. From germline, CDR1 is LNHDA and CDR2 SQIVND (reference sequence). Trimming stripped 7 bases from V and 3 bases from J, with 7 bases between. CDR3: CASMRGYNSPLHF. DNA for the CDR3: TGTGCCAGTATGAGGGGCTATAATTCACCCCTCCACTTT. Filled out from reference TRBV19 and TRBJ1-6, the complete variable domain reads DGGITQSPKYLFRKEGQNVTLSCEQNLNHDAMYWYRQDPGQGLRLIYYSQIVNDFQKGDIAEGYSVSREKKESFPLTVTSAQKNPTAFYLCASMRGYNSPLHFGNGTRLTVT.

This chain uses TRBV5-1 with TRBJ2-7; 9 nucleotides agree with TRBD2. Per the germline V gene, CDR1 is SGHRS and CDR2 is YFSETQ. The CDR3 spans 15 residues. Germline trimming cut 1 base from V and 5 bases from J; bases unmatched to any gene: 7. The CDR3 DNA sequence: TGCGCCAGCAGCTTGTATAGCGGGAGAATCAACGAGCAGTACTTC. This gives the protein CASSLYSGRINEQYF.

The rearrangement links TRBV7-2 to TRBJ1-6, with 10 bases aligning to TRBD1. This CDR3 spans 15 amino acids. Germline CDR1 and CDR2: SGHTA and FQGNSA. The V gene end was trimmed by 3 bases and the J gene end by 10 bases; junction bases not matched to a gene: 6. For the CDR3, the DNA is TGTGCCAGCAGCTTCCAGACAGGGGGCGGGTCACCCCTCCACTTT. Translation gives CASSFQTGGGSPLHF.

This rearrangement joins TRBV6-1 to TRBJ2-3; D is undetermined. Germline V gene sequence: CDR1 MNHNS, CDR2 SASEGT. Deletions cut 4 bases from V and 6 bases from J, with 5 bases between. This CDR3 has 11 residues. The chain's CDR3 is CASSGGDTQYF. CDR3 sequence (DNA): TGTGCCAGCAGTGGGGGTGATACGCAGTATTTT.

The chain is built from TRBV9 and TRBJ2-1, with no clear D. V was shortened by 2 bases and J by 0 bases, with 9 bases between the two germline ends. Germline CDR1 reads SGDLS; CDR2 reads YYNGEE. CDR3 length: 15 amino acids. CDR3 region: CASSVYPSSYNEQFF. The CDR3 nucleotides are TGTGCCAGCAGCGTCTATCCAAGCTCCTACAATGAGCAGTTCTTC. The full variable domain, in which reference TRBV9 and TRBJ2-1 provide the parts outside the CDR3, is DSGVTQTPKHLITATGQRVTLRCSPRSGDLSVYWYQQSLDQGLQFLIQYYNGEERAKGNILERFSAQQFPDLHSELNLSSLELGDSALYFCASSVYPSSYNEQFFGPGTRLTVL.

The rearrangement uses TRBV6-1 and TRBJ2-2; 7 bases agree with TRBD1. The CDR3 consists of 14 residues. The V gene end was trimmed by 4 bases and the J gene end by 6 bases; junction bases not matched to a gene: 5. Germline V gene lookup returns CDR1 MNHNS and CDR2 SASEGT. Here the CDR3 DNA reads TGTGCCAGCAGTGGGCTCCAGGGGGCCGGGGAGCTGTTTTTT. Protein sequence: CASSGLQGAGELFF.